This record covers a single T cell receptor (beta chain). The data stem from a study of control samples from healthy donors and cancer patients. TCRdb's copy holds only in-frame clones and misses some; the assay was immunoSEQ multiplex PCR. Found here are fewer than 200,000 clones, around 87% of them singletons; the top ten hold roughly 1.5%. Germline CDR1 reads MNHEY; CDR2 reads SVGAGI. The CDR3 totals 16 residues. V gave up 4 bases and J gave up 0 bases, with 16 bases separating them. The TCR was taken from a woman between 50 and 59 years old in good health. This rearrangement joins TRBV6-5 to TRBJ2-7; D gene unclear. The specimen was blood. The chain's CDR3 is CASSSGNTHISYEQYF. CDR3 in DNA: TGTGCCAGCAGTTCCGGTAACACACATATCTCCTACGAGCAGTACTTC.